This T cell receptor beta chain was obtained from a study of blood T cell repertoires in COVID-19. Study information: Samples representing acute and convalescent COVID-19 were sourced from the United States, Italy and Spain. Sample material is recorded as cDNA or gDNA derived from T cells, B-cell-depleted T cells, or PBMCs.

This CDR3 spans 14 amino acids. Germline CDR1 reads SGHTA; CDR2 reads FQGNSA. Trimming left V 3 bases short and J 4 bases short, with 12 bases between. Here immunoSEQ multiplex PCR was the method, and the copy in TCRdb shows in-frame clones only, minus some. The sample lists some 350,000 clones; around nine tenths were seen once. V and J are TRBV7-2 and TRBJ2-5, with D possibly matching TRBD2 (6 bases). The sequenced sample was peripheral blood. The receptor was isolated from a woman between 18 and 29 years old who had recovered from COVID-19. DNA for the CDR3: TGTGCCAGCAGCTTGGCCCTGGGGGGAGAGACCCAGTACTTC. Residues: CASSLALGGETQYF.